One and the same sample provided the 20 T cell receptor beta chains below, sequenced in a study of cytotoxic CD8 clonotypes in ibrutinib-treated CLL. Only in-frame clones appear in the TCRdb table, and some are missing; sequencing was by immunoSEQ multiplex PCR. The top ten hold around 23% of the sample, which has approximately 92,000 clones, 70% to 80% seen once. The sample here was PBMCs, taken after 24 months of ibrutinib treatment. The receptor source for this set is a human donor with chronic lymphocytic leukemia.

The chain has TRBV2 and TRBJ2-2; unclear D gene. The germline gives CDR1 SNHLY, CDR2 FYNNEI. This CDR3 contains 13 residues. V lost 4 bases to trimming and J lost 4 bases, with 7 bases between them. For the CDR3, the DNA is TGTGCCAGCAGTGGTCTTGGCACCGGGGAGCTGTTTTTT. It is translated as CASSGLGTGELFF.

This chain links TRBV5-1 with TRBJ1-2; D remains ambiguous. The CDR3 spans 15 residues. V was clipped by 4 bases and J by 6 bases, with 19 bases between them. Germline assignment: CDR1 SGHRS and CDR2 YFSETQ. In nucleotides, the CDR3 is TGCGCCAGCAGCCCTTTTGGGGTAAGGATGGATGGCTACACCTTC. Its protein product is CASSPFGVRMDGYTF.

V and J are TRBV19 and TRBJ2-2; no definite D call. Germline V gives CDR1 LNHDA, CDR2 SQIVND (reference sequence). Trimming stripped 5 bases from V and 0 bases from J, with 13 bases between. This CDR3 contains 16 residues. CDR3 region: CASSPLVDANTGELFF. The CDR3 DNA reads as TGTGCCAGTAGTCCGCTAGTTGATGCGAACACCGGGGAGCTGTTTTTT.

CDR3 protein: CASSSTAYEQYF. CDR3 nucleotides: TGTGCCAGCTCCTCTACCGCCTACGAGCAGTACTTC. The chain has TRBV27 and TRBJ2-7; D unresolved. Germline V gene data show CDR1 as MNHEY and CDR2 as SMNVEV (reference sequence). V gave up 8 bases and J gave up 2 bases, with 10 bases separating them. The CDR3 spans 12 residues.

The V call is TRBV19, the J call TRBJ2-7; tentative D call: TRBD1 (6 bases). V was pared by 2 bases and J by 2 bases, with 22 bases between. CDR3 length: 18 residues. Germline values: CDR1 LNHDA, CDR2 SQIVND (reference sequence). Here the CDR3 reads CASSITGGAAVLTYEQYF. CDR3 sequence (DNA): TGTGCCAGTAGTATAACTGGGGGCGCGGCGGTACTTACCTACGAGCAGTACTTC.

In DNA, the CDR3 is TGTGCCAGCACGCGACTTAATAGCAATCAGCCCCAGCATTTT. Translated: CASTRLNSNQPQHF. The gene calls are TRBV2 and TRBJ1-5; D gene ambiguous. Germline CDR1 and CDR2: SNHLY and FYNNEI. The V end lost 7 bases, the J end lost 0 bases, and 10 bases lay between the germline ends. The CDR3 sequence is 14 residues long. The whole variable domain, filled in from reference TRBV2 and TRBJ1-5, reads EPEVTQTPSHQVTQMGQEVILRCVPISNHLYFYWYRQILGQKVEFLVSFYNNEISEKSEIFDDQFSVERPDGSNFTLKIRSTKLEDSAMYFCASTRLNSNQPQHFGDGTRLSIL.

The J gene is TRBJ2-7, the V gene TRBV19, with D possibly matching TRBD1 (5 bases). Germline CDR1 LNHDA, CDR2 SQIVND (reference sequence). The V end was cut by 0 bases, the J end by 4 bases, with 10 bases between. This CDR3 is built from 14 residues. The CDR3 DNA follows: TGTGCCAGTAGTATAGAAAGGGGTTTGTACGAGCAGTACTTC. Its protein is CASSIERGLYEQYF. The whole variable domain, remainder taken from reference TRBV19 and TRBJ2-7, is DGGITQSPKYLFRKEGQNVTLSCEQNLNHDAMYWYRQDPGQGLRLIYYSQIVNDFQKGDIAEGYSVSREKKESFPLTVTSAQKNPTAFYLCASSIERGLYEQYFGPGTRLTVT.

This sequence joins TRBV28 and TRBJ1-2; D possibly corresponds to TRBD1 (6 bases). The CDR3 contains 16 residues. Per the germline V gene, CDR1 is MDHEN and CDR2 is SYDVKM. The V end lost 2 bases, the J end lost 4 bases, and 17 bases lay between the germline ends. The CDR3 sequence: CASSLAGGTTIYGYTF. The DNA of the CDR3 is TGTGCCAGCAGTTTAGCGGGTGGGACAACGATCTATGGCTACACCTTC.

The CDR3, as DNA: TGTGCCAGTAGTATAGGGGGACAGGGGTCTGAGACCCAGTACTTC. This sequence encodes CASSIGGQGSETQYF. V usage is TRBV19 and J usage is TRBJ2-5, with 10 bases aligning to TRBD1. From germline, CDR1 is LNHDA and CDR2 SQIVND (reference sequence). J was trimmed by 5 bases and V by 1 base; bases with no gene match: 4. The CDR3 totals 15 residues.

This chain uses TRBV7-8 with TRBJ2-2; 10 nucleotides align to TRBD2. V was pared by 1 base and J by 0 bases, with 8 bases of the junction left unmatched. The CDR3 has 19 residues. Germline V gene data show CDR1 as SGHVS and CDR2 as FQNEAQ. CDR3 nucleotides: TGTGCCAGCAGCTTAGGGGGACTAGCGAATTTCGCGAACACCGGGGAGCTGTTTTTT. Translation gives CASSLGGLANFANTGELFF.

The rearrangement uses TRBV5-6 and TRBJ2-5, with TRBD1 matching 9 bases. The junction had 9 bases not matched to a gene; V was cut back by 4 bases and J by 5 bases. The V gene's germline CDR1 is SGHDT and CDR2 YYEEEE. The CDR3 length is 15 residues. The CDR3 loop reads CASSAYGTGRETQYF. CDR3 nucleotide sequence: TGTGCCAGCAGCGCGTACGGGACAGGGCGGGAGACCCAGTACTTC.

This rearrangement joins TRBV4-1 to TRBJ2-1; D is unresolved. The V and J ends lost 4 bases and 0 bases respectively, with 13 bases between them. This CDR3 is 16 amino acids long. Germline CDR1 and CDR2: MGHRA and YSYEKL. CDR3 sequence (DNA): TGCGCCAGCAGCCCTTTAGCCTCTAGCTCCTACAATGAGCAGTTCTTC. Protein: CASSPLASSSYNEQFF.

V and J are TRBV5-6 and TRBJ2-3, with 8 positions matching TRBD1. From germline, CDR1 is SGHDT and CDR2 YYEEEE. There are 19 residues in the CDR3. V shed 0 bases, J shed 1 base, and the junction held 13 bases outside the gene matches. The CDR3 DNA reads TGTGCCAGCAGCTTGGGTTGGTACAGGGGGGTCCGGGGCACAGATACGCAGTATTTT. As protein: CASSLGWYRGVRGTDTQYF.

This clone was recorded once. The chain carries TRBV5-1 and TRBJ2-1; TRBD1 matches at 9 bases. The CDR3 is made up of 15 amino acids. The V and J ends lost 0 bases and 5 bases, in that order; junction bases with no gene match: 3. The germline CDR1 and CDR2 sequences are SGHRS and YFSETQ. CDR3 coding DNA: TGCGCCAGCAGCTTGGCACAGGGGGCTAACAATGAGCAGTTCTTC. It encodes CASSLAQGANNEQFF.

This clone was counted a few times. The chain combines TRBV15 with TRBJ1-3; D not certain. Germline V gene data show CDR1 as LNHNV and CDR2 as YYDKDF (reference sequence). Trimming stripped 1 base from V and 0 bases from J, with 13 bases between. This CDR3 region has 17 residues. CDR3 nucleotide sequence: TGTGCCACCAGCAGAGCGCTAAGGGCAGCCTCTGGAAACACCATATATTTT. Encoded protein: CATSRALRAASGNTIYF.

Written as DNA, the CDR3 is TGCAGCGTGGGACTAGCGAGGACCGGGGAGCTGTTTTTT. This codes for CSVGLARTGELFF. The chain combines TRBV29-1 with TRBJ2-2, with 10 bases matching TRBD2. This CDR3 spans 13 amino acids. With V trimmed by 6 bases and J by 5 bases, 3 bases remained unmatched. Per the germline V gene, CDR1 is SQVTM and CDR2 is ANQGSEA.

This clone was seen a single time. The chain carries TRBV18 and TRBJ1-5; 8 positions agree with TRBD1. Germline CDR1 reads KGHSH; CDR2 reads LQKENI. The CDR3 totals 16 residues. Unmatched junction bases numbered 5, after V lost 3 bases and J lost 1 base. CDR3 sequence (DNA): TGTGCCAGCTCACCTACGACAGGGGCCAGCAATCAGCCCCAGCATTTT. Its protein product is CASSPTTGASNQPQHF.

In its sample, this clone was seen once. The CDR3, as DNA: TGTGCCAGCACCGGGACTGGATCCTACAATGAGCAGTTCTTC. Translated, it gives CASTGTGSYNEQFF. The chain combines TRBV10-3 with TRBJ2-1; weak D call: TRBD2 (6 bases). Germline values: CDR1 ENHRY, CDR2 SYGVKD. Trimming shortened V by 10 bases and J by 1 base, and 14 bases separated the two germline ends. This CDR3 is built from 14 residues.

This chain joins TRBV9 and TRBJ2-2; D is uncertain. Trimming left V 4 bases short and J 5 bases short, with 9 bases between. The CDR3 is 13 residues long. CDR1 and CDR2 from the germline V gene are SGDLS and YYNGEE. CDR3 residues: CASSPTLTGELFF. As DNA, the CDR3 is TGTGCCAGCAGCCCGACCTTAACCGGGGAGCTGTTTTTT.

The chain links TRBV19 to TRBJ1-6; D gene uncertain. With 4 bases removed from V and 11 bases from J, the gap between germline ends came to 9 bases. The CDR3 extends over 12 amino acids. Germline V lookup: CDR1 LNHDA, CDR2 SQIVND (reference sequence). In DNA, the CDR3 is TGTGCCAGTAGTAATGAGGGTCCACCCCTCCACTTT. Translation: CASSNEGPPLHF. The full variable domain, rest sourced from reference TRBV19 and TRBJ1-6, is DGGITQSPKYLFRKEGQNVTLSCEQNLNHDAMYWYRQDPGQGLRLIYYSQIVNDFQKGDIAEGYSVSREKKESFPLTVTSAQKNPTAFYLCASSNEGPPLHFGNGTRLTVT.